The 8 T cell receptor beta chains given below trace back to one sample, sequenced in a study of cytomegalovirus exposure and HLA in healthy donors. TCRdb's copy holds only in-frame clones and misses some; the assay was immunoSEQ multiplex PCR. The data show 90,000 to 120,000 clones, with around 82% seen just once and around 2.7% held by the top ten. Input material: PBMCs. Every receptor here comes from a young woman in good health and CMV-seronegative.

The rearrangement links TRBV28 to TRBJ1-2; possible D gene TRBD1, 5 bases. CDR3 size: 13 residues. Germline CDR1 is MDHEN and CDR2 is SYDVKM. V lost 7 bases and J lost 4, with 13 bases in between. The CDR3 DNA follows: TGTGCCAGCACCTGGGGGGGGATCTATGGCTACACCTTC. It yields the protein CASTWGGIYGYTF.

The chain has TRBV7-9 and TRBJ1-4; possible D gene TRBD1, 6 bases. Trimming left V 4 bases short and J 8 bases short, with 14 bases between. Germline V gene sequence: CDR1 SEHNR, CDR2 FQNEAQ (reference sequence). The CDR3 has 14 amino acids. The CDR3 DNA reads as TGTGCCAGCAGCTCGGACAGTGGTAGGGAAAAACTGTTTTTT. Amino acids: CASSSDSGREKLFF.

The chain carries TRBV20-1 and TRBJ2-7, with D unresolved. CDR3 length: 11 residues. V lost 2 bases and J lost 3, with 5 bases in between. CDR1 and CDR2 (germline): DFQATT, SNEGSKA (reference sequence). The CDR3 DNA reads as TGCAGTGCTAGAACCGGCTACGAGCAGTACTTC. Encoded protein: CSARTGYEQYF.

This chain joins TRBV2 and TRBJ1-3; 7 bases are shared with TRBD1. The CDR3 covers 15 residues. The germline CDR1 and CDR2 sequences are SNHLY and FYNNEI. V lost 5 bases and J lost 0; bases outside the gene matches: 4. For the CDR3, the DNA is TGTGCCAGCAGTCGACAGGGCCCCTCTGGAAACACCATATATTTT. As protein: CASSRQGPSGNTIYF.

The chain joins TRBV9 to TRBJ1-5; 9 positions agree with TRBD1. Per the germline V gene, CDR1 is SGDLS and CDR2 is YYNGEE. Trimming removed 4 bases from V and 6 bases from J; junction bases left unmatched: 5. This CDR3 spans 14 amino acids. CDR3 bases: TGTGCCAGCAGCACGACAGGGGGTAGTCAGCCCCAGCATTTT. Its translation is CASSTTGGSQPQHF.

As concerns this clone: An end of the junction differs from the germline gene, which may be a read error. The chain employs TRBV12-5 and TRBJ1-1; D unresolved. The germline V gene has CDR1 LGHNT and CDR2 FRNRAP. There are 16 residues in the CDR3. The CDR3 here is CASGLVRGSLDTEAFF. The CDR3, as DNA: TGTGCTAGTGGTTTGGTACGAGGGAGTCTTGACACCGAAGCTTTCTTT.

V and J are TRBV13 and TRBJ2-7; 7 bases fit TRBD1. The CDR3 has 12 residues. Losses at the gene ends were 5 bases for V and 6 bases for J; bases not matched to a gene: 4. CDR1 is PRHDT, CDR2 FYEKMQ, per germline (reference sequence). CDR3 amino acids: CASSTGESEQYF. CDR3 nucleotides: TGTGCCAGCAGCACAGGGGAGAGCGAGCAGTACTTC. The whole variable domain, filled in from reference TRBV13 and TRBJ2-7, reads AAGVIQSPRHLIKEKRETATLKCYPIPRHDTVYWYQQGPGQDPQFLISFYEKMQSDKGSIPDRFSAQQFSDYHSELNMSSLELGDSALYFCASSTGESEQYFGPGTRLTVT.

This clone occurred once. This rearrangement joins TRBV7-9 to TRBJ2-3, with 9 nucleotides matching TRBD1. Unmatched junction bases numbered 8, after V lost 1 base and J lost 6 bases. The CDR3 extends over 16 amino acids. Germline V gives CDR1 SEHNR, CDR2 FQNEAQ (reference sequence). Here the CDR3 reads CASSLVQGAILDTQYF. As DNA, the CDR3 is TGTGCCAGCAGCTTAGTACAGGGGGCGATTTTGGATACGCAGTATTTT.